The 29 T cell receptor beta chains in this list originate from one sample, sequenced in a study of CD8 T cells in ankylosing spondylitis. One entry per CDR3 protein, called by TCRdb with MiXCR from the 5' RACE reads. The sample lists around 340,000 distinct CDR3 sequences; around 20% were seen once. The material sequenced was blood, either unsorted or a sorted T cell fraction (not recorded which). These receptors were collected from a male donor with ankylosing spondylitis or in good health (not recorded which).

The chain links TRBV10-3 to TRBJ2-7; 8 nucleotides agree with TRBD1. Germline-derived CDR1 and CDR2 are ENHRY and SYGVKD. Trimming at V came to 8 bases and at J to 0 bases, leaving 15 bases not matched to a gene. The CDR3 spans 17 residues. CDR3 bases: TGTGCCATCGGGGTGCCCTCGACAGGGGAAAGCTCCTACGAGCAGTACTTC. It is translated as CAIGVPSTGESSYEQYF.

This clonotype occurred a few times. The V gene is TRBV15, the J gene TRBJ2-3, with D uncertain. The germline CDR1 and CDR2 sequences are LNHNV and YYDKDF (reference sequence). This CDR3 comprises 15 residues. V lost 0 bases, J lost 5 bases, and 12 bases lay in between. CDR3 nucleotides: TGTGCCACCAGCAGAGATGGCGGCGATCGAGATACGCAGTATTTT. It yields the protein CATSRDGGDRDTQYF.

Only one count was recorded for this clonotype. The chain carries TRBV28 and TRBJ2-7, with D possibly matching TRBD2 (5 bases). The CDR3 is 14 amino acids. The V end lost 3 bases, the J end lost 6 bases, and 15 bases lay between the germline ends. Germline lookup yields CDR1 MDHEN and CDR2 SYDVKM. Here the CDR3 DNA reads TGTGCCAGCAGTTTTCGAGGGATAGGCACCGAGCAGTACTTC. This encodes CASSFRGIGTEQYF. Combining the CDR3 with reference TRBV28 and TRBJ2-7 gives the whole variable domain DVKVTQSSRYLVKRTGEKVFLECVQDMDHENMFWYRQDPGLGLRLIYFSYDVKMKEKGDIPEGYSVSREKKERFSLILESASTNQTSMYLCASSFRGIGTEQYFGPGTRLTVT.

This clonotype turned up a few times. The genes are TRBV9 and TRBJ2-1, with TRBD2 matching 9 bases. The trim removed 3 bases at V and 4 bases at J, leaving 8 bases unmatched. The CDR3 has 16 amino acids. Germline loops: CDR1 SGDLS, CDR2 YYNGEE. The chain's CDR3 is CASSGMKAGGYNEQFF. In nucleotides, the CDR3 is TGTGCCAGCAGCGGAATGAAGGCGGGGGGGTACAATGAGCAGTTCTTC.

V and J are TRBV10-3 and TRBJ2-1; 10 bases are shared with TRBD1. The CDR3 is 16 amino acids. V lost 5 bases and J lost 10; bases outside the gene matches: 14. Germline V gene sequence: CDR1 ENHRY, CDR2 SYGVKD. The CDR3 nucleotides are TGTGCCATCAGTCAAACCGGGACAGGGGTCCAAGAAGAGCAGTTCTTC. Amino acids: CAISQTGTGVQEEQFF.

V and J are TRBV12-3 or TRBV12-4 and TRBJ2-1, with TRBD1 matching 7 bases. CDR3 length: 14 amino acids. V lost 4 bases to trimming and J lost 5 bases; unmatched junction nucleotides: 5. The CDR3 spells CASSSFTGDNEQFF. The CDR3, as DNA: TGTGCCAGCAGTTCCTTCACAGGGGACAATGAGCAGTTCTTC.

The chain links TRBV29-1 to TRBJ2-7; D unresolved. Germline V lookup: CDR1 SQVTM, CDR2 ANQGSEA. This CDR3 is built from 12 residues. V lost 5 bases, J lost 4 bases, and 12 bases lay in between. The CDR3 DNA sequence: TGCAGCGTTCTCGGCGCTGGGTACGAGCAGTACTTC. This sequence encodes CSVLGAGYEQYF.

This CDR3 reads CSVEVKARATHRVGYEQYF. The CDR3 bases are TGCAGCGTTGAAGTCAAGGCCAGGGCGACCCACAGGGTCGGCTACGAGCAGTACTTC. The chain joins TRBV29-1 to TRBJ2-7, with D perhaps TRBD1 (6 bases). V was shortened by 1 base and J by 3 bases, with 28 bases between the two germline ends. The CDR3 is 19 residues long. CDR1 SQVTM and CDR2 ANQGSEA come from the germline V gene.

This chain uses TRBV4-1 with TRBJ2-5; the D gene is possibly TRBD2 (6 bases). Looked up from germline, CDR1 is MGHRA and CDR2 is YSYEKL. This CDR3 region has 14 residues. Trimming left V 4 bases short and J 2 bases short, with 11 bases between. CDR3 loop: CASSLLSGQETQYF. CDR3 bases: TGCGCCAGCAGCCTGCTTAGCGGTCAAGAGACCCAGTACTTC.

CDR3 in amino acids: CSVFTESVEQYF. In DNA form, the CDR3 reads TGCAGCGTGTTTACAGAATCGGTCGAGCAGTACTTC. The chain joins TRBV29-1 to TRBJ2-7; no clear D. Trimming removed 6 bases at V and 6 bases at J, with 15 bases between. This CDR3 has 12 amino acids. The germline V gene has CDR1 SQVTM and CDR2 ANQGSEA.

The rearrangement uses TRBV20-1 and TRBJ2-7, with D tentatively TRBD2 (5 bases). V was trimmed by 3 bases and J by 0 bases, leaving 9 bases between them. This CDR3 is 13 amino acids long. Germline CDR1 is DFQATT and CDR2 is SNEGSKA (reference sequence). This chain's CDR3 is CSARDSHSYEQYF. The CDR3 DNA is TGCAGTGCTAGGGACTCTCACTCCTACGAGCAGTACTTC.

This clonotype was recorded a few times. The V gene is TRBV20-1, the J gene TRBJ2-2; D gene ambiguous. The germline CDR1 and CDR2 sequences are DFQATT and SNEGSKA (reference sequence). V was clipped by 0 bases and J by 7 bases, with 6 bases between them. There are 12 residues in the CDR3. CDR3 coding DNA: TGCAGTGCTAGAGATTTGGGCGGGGAGCTGTTTTTT. This translates into CSARDLGGELFF.

This chain uses TRBV20-1 with TRBJ2-3; perhaps TRBD2 as D (7 bases). CDR1 is DFQATT, CDR2 SNEGSKA, per germline (reference sequence). Trimming cost V 6 bases and J 2 bases, with 18 bases left between them. The CDR3 has 15 residues. CDR3 protein: CSANGGHPDTDTQYF. For the CDR3, the DNA is TGCAGTGCAAACGGGGGGCACCCAGACACAGATACGCAGTATTTT.

A few counts support this clonotype. This chain links TRBV27 with TRBJ1-1; 7 nucleotides align to TRBD1. The CDR3 contains 15 residues. The germline V gene has CDR1 MNHEY and CDR2 SMNVEV (reference sequence). J lost 1 base, V lost 5 bases, and 7 bases had no gene match. The CDR3 DNA sequence: TGTGCCAGCAGTGAACCGGGACAGCAGAACACTGAAGCTTTCTTT. It specifies CASSEPGQQNTEAFF.

V is TRBV7-9 and J is TRBJ2-1; D call uncertain. V dropped 10 bases and J dropped 5 bases, with 12 bases sitting between them. The germline gives CDR1 SEHNR, CDR2 FQNEAQ (reference sequence). The CDR3 is 12 amino acids. The CDR3 loop is CATLDPNNEQFF. Here the CDR3 DNA reads TGTGCCACCTTGGATCCCAACAATGAGCAGTTCTTC. The complete variable domain, with remaining parts taken from reference TRBV7-9 and TRBJ2-1, reads DTGVSQNPRHKITKRGQNVTFRCDPISEHNRLYWYRQTLGQGPEFLTYFQNEAQLEKSRLLSDRFSAERPKGSFSTLEIQRTEQGDSAMYLCATLDPNNEQFFGPGTRLTVL.

A few counts support this clonotype. The chain recombines TRBV28 with TRBJ2-5, with D possibly TRBD2 on 6 matching bases. Trimming shortened V by 3 bases and J by 5 bases, and 16 bases separated the two germline ends. The germline gives CDR1 MDHEN, CDR2 SYDVKM. The CDR3 is 15 amino acids. The CDR3 DNA reads TGTGCCAGCAGTTTTCGGGTGGCAGGGAGGGAGACCCAGTACTTC. Its translation: CASSFRVAGRETQYF.

The DNA of the CDR3 is TGCGCCAGCAGATCCGGGACAGAAGTCTCCTACGAGCAGTACTTC. This sequence encodes CASRSGTEVSYEQYF. The chain couples TRBV5-1 to TRBJ2-7; 7 bases are a match to TRBD1. Losses at the gene ends were 5 bases for V and 0 bases for J; bases not matched to a gene: 8. This CDR3 has 15 amino acids. The germline V gene has CDR1 SGHRS and CDR2 YFSETQ. Based on the CDR3 plus reference TRBV5-1 and TRBJ2-7, the full variable domain is KAGVTQTPRYLIKTRGQQVTLSCSPISGHRSVSWYQQTPGQGLQFLFEYFSETQRNKGNFPGRFSGRQFSNSRSEMNVSTLELGDSALYLCASRSGTEVSYEQYFGPGTRLTVT.

This clonotype was counted a few times. The rearrangement links TRBV27 to TRBJ1-6, with 9 bases aligning to TRBD1. This CDR3 is 14 amino acids long. Trimming took 5 bases from V and 10 from J; bases not matched to a gene: 6. From germline, CDR1 is MNHEY and CDR2 SMNVEV (reference sequence). The CDR3 coding sequence is TGTGCCAGCAGTCCTTGGACAGGGGCATCACCCCTCCACTTT. It yields the protein CASSPWTGASPLHF.

This clonotype was counted only a few times. The chain links TRBV14 to TRBJ1-2; D gene uncertain. CDR3 length: 15 residues. Trimming took 6 bases from V and 4 from J, leaving 18 bases between them. The V gene's germline CDR1 is SGHDN and CDR2 FVKESK. The CDR3 region is CASRQVPGRAYGYTF. In DNA, the CDR3 is TGTGCCAGCAGGCAGGTCCCGGGGAGGGCCTATGGCTACACCTTC.

The chain has TRBV20-1 and TRBJ2-7; the match to TRBD2 covers 8 bases. CDR1 DFQATT and CDR2 SNEGSKA come from the germline V gene (reference sequence). This CDR3 has 16 residues. Trimming removed 0 bases from V and 4 bases from J; junction bases left unmatched: 11. The CDR3: CSARDRGAGGAYEQYF. DNA for the CDR3: TGCAGTGCTAGAGATAGGGGTGCCGGGGGGGCTTACGAGCAGTACTTC.

The V gene is TRBV5-1, the J gene TRBJ2-2; D is unresolved. V was pared by 0 bases and J by 1 base, with 13 bases between. The CDR3 is made up of 17 amino acids. Germline V CDR1 and CDR2: SGHRS, YFSETQ. This chain's CDR3 is CASSLVPQALNTGELFF. CDR3 nucleotide sequence: TGCGCCAGCAGCTTGGTTCCCCAGGCCCTGAACACCGGGGAGCTGTTTTTT.

This sequence joins TRBV3-1 and TRBJ2-5, with 10 positions matching TRBD2. Unmatched junction bases numbered 5, after V lost 0 bases and J lost 4 bases. The CDR3 sequence is 16 residues long. The V gene's germline CDR1 is LGHDT and CDR2 YNNKEL (reference sequence). The CDR3 here is CASSQDLAGETETQYF. The DNA of the CDR3 is TGTGCCAGCAGCCAAGACCTAGCGGGGGAAACAGAGACCCAGTACTTC.

V gene TRBV27 combines with J gene TRBJ1-4; D uncertain. The CDR3 runs to 14 residues. V lost 7 bases and J lost 3, with 12 bases in between. The germline V gene encodes CDR1 MNHEY and CDR2 SMNVEV (reference sequence). CDR3 loop: CASTTNGANEKLFF. CDR3 bases: TGTGCCAGCACCACAAACGGGGCTAATGAAAAACTGTTTTTT. Based on the CDR3 plus reference TRBV27 and TRBJ1-4, the full variable domain is EAQVTQNPRYLITVTGKKLTVTCSQNMNHEYMSWYRQDPGLGLRQIYYSMNVEVTDKGDVPEGYKVSRKEKRNFPLILESPSPNQTSLYFCASTTNGANEKLFFGSGTQLSVL.

This clonotype has more than one count but fewer than ten. Written as DNA, the CDR3 is TGTGCCACCAGTGAGGCCTCACGTACCGGGGAGCTGTTTTTT. As protein: CATSEASRTGELFF. The gene calls are TRBV24-1 and TRBJ2-2; no reliable D call. Germline CDR1 and CDR2: KGHDR and SFDVKD. Trimming left V 4 bases short and J 5 bases short, with 10 bases between. This CDR3 contains 14 residues.

The chain couples TRBV13 to TRBJ2-3; a weak D match, TRBD1 (6 bases). Germline CDR1 and CDR2: PRHDT and FYEKMQ (reference sequence). V lost 2 bases to trimming and J lost 5 bases, with 17 bases between them. The CDR3 has 16 residues. The DNA of the CDR3 is TGTGCCAGCAGCTTACCAACAGGGTCTGGTGGAGATACGCAGTATTTT. Its translation is CASSLPTGSGGDTQYF.

J is TRBJ2-5 and V is TRBV7-8; 13 nucleotides agree with TRBD2. The CDR3 covers 16 residues. V dropped 6 bases and J dropped 3; count of bases not matched to a gene: 7. Looked up from germline, CDR1 is SGHVS and CDR2 is FQNEAQ. The CDR3 DNA reads TGTGCCAGCAGACGCTGGGGGACTAGCGGGGAAGAGACCCAGTACTTC. It codes for CASRRWGTSGEETQYF.

This chain joins TRBV10-3 and TRBJ2-5; TRBD2 aligns across 8 bases. J was trimmed by 2 bases and V by 6 bases; bases with no gene match: 8. This CDR3 comprises 15 residues. Germline CDR1 is ENHRY and CDR2 is SYGVKD. The CDR3 DNA reads as TGTGCCATCAGCGCGGGACTAGTGGGACAAGAGACCCAGTACTTC. Its translation: CAISAGLVGQETQYF.

The CDR3 DNA is TGTGCCAGCAGCTGCCAGTTGGTGCCCGAGAGCACAGATACGCAGTATTTT. This gives the protein CASSCQLVPESTDTQYF. The J gene is TRBJ2-3, the V gene TRBV13; no definite D call. This CDR3 has 17 residues. The V and J ends lost 4 bases and 0 bases respectively, with 17 bases between them. Germline V gene sequence: CDR1 PRHDT, CDR2 FYEKMQ (reference sequence).

This clonotype came up many times. The CDR3 DNA reads as TGTGCCAGCAGTGGGGCAGGGTACAATGAGCAGTTCTTC. Encoded protein: CASSGAGYNEQFF. This rearrangement joins TRBV12-3 or TRBV12-4 to TRBJ2-1, with D tentatively TRBD1 (5 bases). Between the trimmed V and J ends, which lost 5 bases and 4 bases, there was a span of 9 bases. This CDR3 has 13 amino acids.